A selection of T cell receptor beta chains follows, all from one sample in a study of beta chain features in type 1 diabetes. Only in-frame clones appear in the TCRdb table, and some are missing; sequencing was by immunoSEQ multiplex PCR. This table holds over 150,000 clones, over 9% found once. Input material: central memory CD4+ T cells from blood. These TCRs come from a man aged 25 to 40 with type 1 diabetes. Both conserved end residues are part of each CDR3. The order of the fields is D gene, V gene, J gene, clone size, CDR3 DNA, CDR3 protein. The D gene is left open where the match is weak. Rows give clone size only sometimes, using once, few, many, or a class for an expanded clone.

>-|TRBV29-1|TRBJ1-1|few
TGCAGCGTTGAGGGGCTCTCGGGCACTGAAGCTTTCTTT
CSVEGLSGTEAFF
>TRBD2|TRBV7-3|TRBJ2-3|few
TGTGCCAGCAGCTTATCGCGGGAGGGCCATCAGTATTTT
CASSLSREGHQYF
>TRBD2|TRBV9|TRBJ2-1|-
TGTGCCAGCAGCGTAGAAACTAGCGGCCGACAGTTCTTC
CASSVETSGRQFF
>-|TRBV14|TRBJ2-7|few
TGTGCCAGCAGCCAAGTGGCGGGACCTTCTAAAAACTACGAGCAGTACTTC
CASSQVAGPSKNYEQYF
>TRBD2|TRBV19|TRBJ2-5|few
TGTGCCAGTAGTAAAGGCGGGAGTGACGAGACCCAGTACTTC
CASSKGGSDETQYF
>TRBD2|TRBV7-2|TRBJ2-7|few
TGTGCCAGCAGCTTAGCGGGAGGGCCCTACGAGCAGTACTTC
CASSLAGGPYEQYF
>-|TRBV19|TRBJ1-5|-
TGTGCCAGTAGGGTTTCGGCTAGGGGCATCAATCAGCCCCAGCATTTT
CASRVSARGINQPQHF
>-|TRBV7-2|TRBJ1-2|-
TGTGCCAGCACGCTATCCGGGAGGGGCGCTAGTGGCTACACCTTC
CASTLSGRGASGYTF
>TRBD1|TRBV5-1|TRBJ2-7|few
TGCGCCAGCAGCTTCACAGGGGACTCCTACGAGCAGTACTTC
CASSFTGDSYEQYF
>-|TRBV5-1|TRBJ2-7|few
TGCGCCAGCAGCTTGGTTCAGGCCTCCTACGAGCAGTACTTC
CASSLVQASYEQYF
>-|TRBV5-6|TRBJ2-1|-
TGTGCCAGCAACGGGGTCCTAGCGTACAATGAGCAGTTCTTC
CASNGVLAYNEQFF
>TRBD1|TRBV25-1|TRBJ2-7|-
TGTGCCAGCAGCCACCCGGGGACAGGGGTCTACGAGCAGTACTTC
CASSHPGTGVYEQYF
>-|TRBV30|TRBJ1-1|few
TGTGCCTGGATCGCCGGCACTGAAGCTTTCTTT
CAWIAGTEAFF
>TRBD1|TRBV29-1|TRBJ2-1|few
TGCAGCGTTTTACAGGGGATTGAGCAGTTCTTC
CSVLQGIEQFF
>-|TRBV5-4|TRBJ1-5|few
TGTGCCAGCAGCTTAGGCGGAGGCGATCAGCCCCAGCATTTT
CASSLGGGDQPQHF
>TRBD2|TRBV18|TRBJ2-1|-
TGTGCCAGCTCACCTCAAGCGGGGCCCTACAATGAGCAGTTCTTC
CASSPQAGPYNEQFF
>-|TRBV9|TRBJ2-4|-
TGTGCCAGCAGCGTAGGTCAGGAAATAGACAAAAACATTCAGTACTTC
CASSVGQEIDKNIQYF
>-|TRBV4-3|TRBJ2-6|few
TGCGCCAGCACCCCCGCCTCGTACCTGCGAGCTGGGGCCAACGTCCTGACTTTC
CASTPASYLRAGANVLTF
>TRBD1|TRBV5-4|TRBJ2-5|-
TGTGCCAGCAGCGAACAGACAGGGGGCATGGAGACCCAGTACTTC
CASSEQTGGMETQYF
>-|TRBV7-6|TRBJ2-3|few
TGTGCCAGCAGCTTAGGAGCTAGCCCCGGAGATACGCAGTATTTT
CASSLGASPGDTQYF
>-|TRBV23-1|TRBJ1-3|once
TGCGCCAGCAGTCAATGCCCAGTCTCGTCCGGAAACACCATATATTTT
CASSQCPVSSGNTIYF
>-|TRBV6-6|TRBJ1-1|-
TGTGCCTCCCTGGGGACAAAGGGGAGAGTCACTGAAGCTTTCTTT
CASLGTKGRVTEAFF
>-|TRBV7-3|TRBJ2-1|few
TGTGCCAGCAGCTTAAGTCTAGAGAATGAGCAGTTCTTC
CASSLSLENEQFF
>TRBD1|TRBV7-3|TRBJ1-2|-
TGTGCCAGCAGTGACGCCTCACAGGGGGCTGGCTACACCTTC
CASSDASQGAGYTF
>-|TRBV30|TRBJ1-1|once
TGTGCCTGGAGTGTACACCAGAACACTGAAGCTTTCTTT
CAWSVHQNTEAFF
>TRBD1|TRBV28|TRBJ2-3|-
TGTGCCAGCAGTTCAGGGGGCAGTCGCACAGATACGCAGTATTTT
CASSSGGSRTDTQYF
>TRBD2|TRBV7-2|TRBJ2-7|few
TGTGCCAGCAGCTTAGCGGGACTAGTTTACGAGCAGTACTTC
CASSLAGLVYEQYF
>-|TRBV11-1|TRBJ2-1|-
TGTGCCAGCAGCTTGGGCGGGATAGGGGATGAGCAGTTCTTC
CASSLGGIGDEQFF
>TRBD2|TRBV29-1|TRBJ2-1|-
TGCAGCTTTTATATGAGACTAGCGGGGGAGCAGTTCTTC
CSFYMRLAGEQFF
>-|TRBV28|TRBJ1-1|-
TGTGCCAGCAGTTTGACACTTTCGGCCACTGAAGCTTTCTTT
CASSLTLSATEAFF
>-|TRBV30|TRBJ2-3|few
TGTGCCTGTCAAGGGAGAAGCACAGATACGCAGTATTTT
CACQGRSTDTQYF
>-|TRBV4-2|TRBJ1-4|few
TGTGCCAGCAGCCAGGGGGAGGGACACGAAAAACTGTTTTTT
CASSQGEGHEKLFF
>-|TRBV29-1|TRBJ2-3|few
TGCAGCGTCACTCCTGAGGGTACGCAGTATTTT
CSVTPEGTQYF
>TRBD1|TRBV29-1|TRBJ2-2|few
TGCAGCGCTAGGACAGGGGGGGACACGGCCGGGGAGCTGTTTTTT
CSARTGGDTAGELFF
>-|TRBV28|TRBJ2-5|-
TGTGCCAGCTCCGCTCTCTCTGGGGGCGGAGAGACCCAGTACTTC
CASSALSGGGETQYF
>TRBD1|TRBV29-1|TRBJ1-1|-
TGCAGCGTTGACGGACAGGGACTGAACACTGAAGCTTTCTTT
CSVDGQGLNTEAFF
>-|TRBV5-1|TRBJ1-1|few
TGCGCCAGCAGCTTGGGGGGGCCTGAAGCTTTCTTT
CASSLGGPEAFF
>TRBD2|TRBV4-2|TRBJ2-1|few
TGTGCCAGCAGCCGACGGACTAGCGGGAGCAATGAGCAGTTCTTC
CASSRRTSGSNEQFF
>-|TRBV7-9|TRBJ2-3|few
TGTGCCAGCAGCTTACTGGATACGCAGTATTTT
CASSLLDTQYF
>TRBD1|TRBV5-1|TRBJ2-5|few
TGCGCCAGCAGCCCGACAGGGGAAGAGACCCAGTACTTC
CASSPTGEETQYF
>TRBD2|TRBV5-4|TRBJ2-4|-
TGTGCCAGCAGCTTCGGTACTAGCGGGACAACGGTGGACATTCAGTACTTC
CASSFGTSGTTVDIQYF
>-|TRBV7-3|TRBJ2-1|few
TGTGCCAGCAGCCCCCAAGGGGGGGCCTACAATGAGCAGTTCTTC
CASSPQGGAYNEQFF